The 3 T cell receptor beta chains below were found in one sample sequenced in a study of cytomegalovirus exposure and HLA in healthy donors. Primers: 60 Vbeta forward and 13 Jbeta reverse. Assay used: immunoSEQ multiplex PCR; TCRdb lists only in-frame clones, some missing. Here the sample spans 110,000 or so clones, 82% being singletons. The sample consisted of PBMCs. Receptors were obtained from a woman under 30 in good health and CMV-seronegative.

This clone came up a few times. The rearrangement joins TRBV2 to TRBJ2-7; 7 positions agree with TRBD1. The CDR3 loop spans 15 amino acids. Germline trimming cut 4 bases from V and 6 bases from J; bases unmatched to any gene: 12. CDR1 is SNHLY, CDR2 FYNNEI, per germline. CDR3 nucleotides: TGTGCCAGCAGTGTTGGGAAGGGGGCGTTAGGCGAGCAGTACTTC. Translation: CASSVGKGALGEQYF. Looking up the rest from reference TRBV2 and TRBJ2-7 gives the full variable domain: EPEVTQTPSHQVTQMGQEVILRCVPISNHLYFYWYRQILGQKVEFLVSFYNNEISEKSEIFDDQFSVERPDGSNFTLKIRSTKLEDSAMYFCASSVGKGALGEQYFGPGTRLTVT.

This clone was found a few times. The chain joins TRBV7-2 to TRBJ1-2; 8 bases are shared with TRBD1. This CDR3 spans 17 amino acids. V dropped 2 bases and J dropped 6; count of bases not matched to a gene: 14. Germline V CDR1 and CDR2: SGHTA, FQGNSA. This CDR3 reads CASSLPFRTGKTDGYTF. In DNA, the CDR3 is TGTGCCAGCAGCTTACCCTTCCGGACAGGGAAGACTGATGGCTACACCTTC.

This sequence joins TRBV27 and TRBJ2-7; no definite D call. Looked up from germline, CDR1 is MNHEY and CDR2 is SMNVEV (reference sequence). This CDR3 spans 12 amino acids. V lost 4 bases to trimming and J lost 4 bases, with 8 bases between them. CDR3 loop: CASSSTLYEQYF. As DNA, the CDR3 is TGTGCCAGCAGTTCGACACTTTACGAGCAGTACTTC.